This T cell receptor (beta chain) was obtained from a study of T cells in localized non-small cell lung cancer. Points on this clone: Its antigen is currently unknown.

Deletions cut 3 bases from V and 7 bases from J, with 16 bases between. CDR1 is SGHKS, CDR2 YYEKEE, per germline (reference sequence). CDR3 length: 15 residues. Notes on the study in general: The greatest T cell clonality was found in uninvolved adjacent lung (higher than in tumor). Detection in adjacent lung was observed for a median around 59 of the top 100 tumor clones.

Produced via immunoSEQ multiplex PCR; TCRdb's table is partial and in-frame only. The sample holds roughly 70,000 clones, about 90% seen once. V usage is TRBV5-5 and J usage is TRBJ2-2, with a possible D match to TRBD2 (6 bases). The material sequenced was peripheral blood, taken before any cancer treatment. This clonotype originated in a male donor aged 60 or older with stage III squamous cell lung carcinoma. The CDR3 DNA sequence: TGTGCCAGCAGCTGGAGGGGCCTTGGCGGCGGGGAGCTGTTTTTT. Translation: CASSWRGLGGGELFF.